This T cell receptor (beta chain) was observed in a study of T cell changes during pregnancy in multiple sclerosis. TCRdb's table, derived via immunoSEQ multiplex PCR, lists solely in-frame clones and lacks some. Among nearly 110,000 clones, about 90% were seen once, and the ten largest hold less than 2%. Germline CDR1 and CDR2: ENHRY and SYGVKD. The V and J ends lost 6 bases and 1 base, in that order; junction bases with no gene match: 9. The CDR3 sequence is 16 residues long. The receptor was derived from a female donor with multiple sclerosis, enrolled in a pregnancy study. The rearrangement joins TRBV10-3 to TRBJ1-1; 9 bases match TRBD1. Specimen: peripheral blood, collected after pregnancy. CDR3 in amino acids: CAIRVPGQGPNTEAFF. The DNA for the CDR3 is TGTGCCATCAGGGTCCCGGGACAGGGACCGAACACTGAAGCTTTCTTT.